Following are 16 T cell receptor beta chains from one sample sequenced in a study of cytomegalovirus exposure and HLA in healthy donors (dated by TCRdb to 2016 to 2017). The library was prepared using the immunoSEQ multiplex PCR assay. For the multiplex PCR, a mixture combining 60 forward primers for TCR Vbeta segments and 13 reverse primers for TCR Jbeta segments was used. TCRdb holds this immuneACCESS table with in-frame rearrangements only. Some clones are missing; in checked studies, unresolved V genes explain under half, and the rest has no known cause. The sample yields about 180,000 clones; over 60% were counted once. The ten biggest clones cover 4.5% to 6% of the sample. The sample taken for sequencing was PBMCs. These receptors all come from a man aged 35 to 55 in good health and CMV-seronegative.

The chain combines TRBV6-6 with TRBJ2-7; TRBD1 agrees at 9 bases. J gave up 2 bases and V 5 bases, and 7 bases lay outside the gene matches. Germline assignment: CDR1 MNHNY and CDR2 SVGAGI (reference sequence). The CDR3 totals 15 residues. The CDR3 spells CASSQRQGGPYEQYF. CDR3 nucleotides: TGTGCCAGCAGTCAACGACAGGGGGGACCCTACGAGCAGTACTTC.

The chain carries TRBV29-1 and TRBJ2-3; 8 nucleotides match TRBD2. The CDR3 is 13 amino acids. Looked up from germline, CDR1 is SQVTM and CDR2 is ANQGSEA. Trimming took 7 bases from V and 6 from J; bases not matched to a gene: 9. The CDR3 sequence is CSAHSGNQDTQYF. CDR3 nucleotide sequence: TGCAGCGCTCATAGCGGGAACCAGGATACGCAGTATTTT.

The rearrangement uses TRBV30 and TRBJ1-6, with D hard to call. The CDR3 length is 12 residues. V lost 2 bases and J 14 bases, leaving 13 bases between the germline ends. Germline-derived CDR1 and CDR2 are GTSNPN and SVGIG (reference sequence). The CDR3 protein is CAWSPVRSALHF. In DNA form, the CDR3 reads TGTGCCTGGAGTCCCGTCAGAAGCGCCCTCCACTTT.

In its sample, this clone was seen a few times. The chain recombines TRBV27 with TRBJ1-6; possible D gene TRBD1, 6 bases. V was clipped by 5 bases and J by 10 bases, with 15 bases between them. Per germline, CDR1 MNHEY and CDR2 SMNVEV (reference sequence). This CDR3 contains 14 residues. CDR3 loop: CASSRGAAFSPLHF. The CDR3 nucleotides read TGTGCCAGCAGTCGGGGGGCAGCTTTCTCACCCCTCCACTTT.

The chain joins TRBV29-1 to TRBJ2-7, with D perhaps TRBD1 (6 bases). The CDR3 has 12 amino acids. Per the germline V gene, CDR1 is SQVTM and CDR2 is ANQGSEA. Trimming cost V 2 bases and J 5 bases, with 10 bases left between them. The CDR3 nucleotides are TGCAGCGTTGAAAGGGGGAACAACGAGCAGTACTTC. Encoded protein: CSVERGNNEQYF.

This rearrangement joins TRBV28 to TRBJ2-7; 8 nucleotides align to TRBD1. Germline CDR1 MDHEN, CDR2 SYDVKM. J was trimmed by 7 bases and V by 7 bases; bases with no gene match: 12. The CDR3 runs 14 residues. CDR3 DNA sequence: TGTGCCAGCAAAGTGCCGGGACAGGCTCAAGAGCAGTACTTC. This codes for CASKVPGQAQEQYF.

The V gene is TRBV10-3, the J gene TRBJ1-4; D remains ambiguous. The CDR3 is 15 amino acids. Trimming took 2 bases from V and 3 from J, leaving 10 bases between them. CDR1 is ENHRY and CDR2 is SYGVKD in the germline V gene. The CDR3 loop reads CAISEGRVANEKLFF. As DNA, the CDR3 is TGTGCCATCAGTGAGGGGAGGGTAGCTAATGAAAAACTGTTTTTT.

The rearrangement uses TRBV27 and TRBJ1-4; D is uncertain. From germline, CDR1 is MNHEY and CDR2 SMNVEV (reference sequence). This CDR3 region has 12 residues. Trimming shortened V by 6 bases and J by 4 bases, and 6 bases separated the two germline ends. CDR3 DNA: TGTGCCAGCAGGACGGGTAATGAAAAACTGTTTTTT. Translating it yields CASRTGNEKLFF.

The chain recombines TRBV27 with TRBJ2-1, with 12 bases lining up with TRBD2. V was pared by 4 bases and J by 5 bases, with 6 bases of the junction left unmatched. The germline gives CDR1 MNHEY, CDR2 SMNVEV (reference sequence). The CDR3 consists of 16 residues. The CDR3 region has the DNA TGTGCCAGCAGTTCCCCGGGACTAGCGGGCCACAATGAGCAGTTCTTC. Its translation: CASSSPGLAGHNEQFF.

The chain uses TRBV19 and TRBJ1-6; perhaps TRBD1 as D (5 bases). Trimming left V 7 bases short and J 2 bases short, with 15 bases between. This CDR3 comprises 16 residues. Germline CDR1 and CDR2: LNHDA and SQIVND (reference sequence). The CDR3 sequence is CASTTREGTYNSPLHF. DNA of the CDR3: TGTGCCAGTACCACCAGGGAGGGGACCTATAATTCACCCCTCCACTTT.

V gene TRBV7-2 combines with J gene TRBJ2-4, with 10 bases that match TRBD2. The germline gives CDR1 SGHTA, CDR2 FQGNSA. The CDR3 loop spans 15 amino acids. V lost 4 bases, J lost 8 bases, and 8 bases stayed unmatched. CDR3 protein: CASSSLAGARDIQYF. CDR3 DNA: TGTGCCAGCAGCTCGCTAGCGGGGGCAAGGGACATTCAGTACTTC.

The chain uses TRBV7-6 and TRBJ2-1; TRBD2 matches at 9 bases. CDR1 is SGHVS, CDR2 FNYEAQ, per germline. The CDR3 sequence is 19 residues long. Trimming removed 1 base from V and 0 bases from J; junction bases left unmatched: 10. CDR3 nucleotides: TGTGCCAGCAGCTTAGAGGGGGCGGGGGGGCGAAACTCCTACAATGAGCAGTTCTTC. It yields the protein CASSLEGAGGRNSYNEQFF.

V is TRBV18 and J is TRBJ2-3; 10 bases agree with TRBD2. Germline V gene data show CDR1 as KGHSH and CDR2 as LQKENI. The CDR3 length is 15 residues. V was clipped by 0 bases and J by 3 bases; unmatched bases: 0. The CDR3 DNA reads TGTGCCAGCTCACCACCGGGACTAGCGACAGATACGCAGTATTTT. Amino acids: CASSPPGLATDTQYF. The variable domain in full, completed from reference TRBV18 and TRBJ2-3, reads NAGVMQNPRHLVRRRGQEARLRCSPMKGHSHVYWYRQLPEEGLKFMVYLQKENIIDESGMPKERFSAEFPKEGPSILRIQQVVRGDSAAYFCASSPPGLATDTQYFGPGTRLTVL.

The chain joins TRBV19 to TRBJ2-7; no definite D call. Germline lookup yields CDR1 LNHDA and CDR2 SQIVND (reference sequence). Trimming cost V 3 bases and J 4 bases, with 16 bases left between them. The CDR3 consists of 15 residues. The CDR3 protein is CASSIGQEGIYEQYF. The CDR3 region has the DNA TGTGCCAGTAGTATTGGGCAGGAAGGCATTTACGAGCAGTACTTC.

CDR3 in DNA: TGTGCCAGCAGGCCCTCCGGTTACAATGAGCAGTTCTTC. Translation: CASRPSGYNEQFF. The rearrangement joins TRBV6-5 to TRBJ2-1; no clear D. The CDR3 runs 13 residues. Germline CDR1 reads MNHEY; CDR2 reads SVGAGI. Trimming took off 6 bases at V and 4 bases at J, with 10 bases between the two ends.

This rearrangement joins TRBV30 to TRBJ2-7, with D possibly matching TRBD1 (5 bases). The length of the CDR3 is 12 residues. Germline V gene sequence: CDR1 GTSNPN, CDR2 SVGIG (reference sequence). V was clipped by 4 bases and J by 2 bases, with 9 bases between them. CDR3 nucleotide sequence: TGTGCCTGGACTCCAGGGACCTACGAGCAGTACTTC. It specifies CAWTPGTYEQYF.